This entry lists 27 T cell receptor beta chains sequenced from one sample in a study of CD8 T cells in ankylosing spondylitis. Their recognized antigens are unknown. TCRdb reprocessed the 5' RACE reads via MiXCR and lists one record per CDR3 protein. The table has around 770,000 distinct CDR3 sequences, about 20% seen once; the top ten hold over 15%. Study-wide findings and caveats: It appeared that ankylosing spondylitis blood was characterized by a TCR beta motif of several highly homologous variants.

Sequencing used blood, either unsorted or a sorted T cell fraction (not recorded which). The receptors were sampled from a male donor with ankylosing spondylitis.

The chain links TRBV29-1 to TRBJ2-1; 9 bases map to TRBD2. This CDR3 comprises 16 residues. J lost 2 bases, V lost 4 bases, and 9 bases had no gene match. The germline gives CDR1 SQVTM, CDR2 ANQGSEA. The DNA for the CDR3 is TGCAGCGTTGGTAGTAGCGGGAGATCAACCTACAATGAGCAGTTCTTC. Its protein is CSVGSSGRSTYNEQFF.

This chain links TRBV7-2 with TRBJ1-1; D is uncertain. Trimming pared 6 bases from V and 5 bases from J, leaving 19 bases between. The CDR3 covers 15 residues. Germline CDR1 reads SGHTA; CDR2 reads FQGNSA. The CDR3 DNA reads as TGTGCCAGCAGTCAATACCTCGGCGGGTGGACTGAAGCTTTCTTT. Translation gives CASSQYLGGWTEAFF.

The CDR3 sequence is CASSQSGLFYEQYF. DNA of the CDR3: TGCGCCAGCAGCCAATCGGGACTGTTCTACGAGCAGTACTTC. The J gene is TRBJ2-7, the V gene TRBV4-3; D possibly corresponds to TRBD2 (6 bases). Trimming took off 2 bases at V and 3 bases at J, with 11 bases between the two ends. This CDR3 region has 14 residues. The germline gives CDR1 LGHNA, CDR2 YSLEER.

This clonotype was seen ten or more times. The V call is TRBV7-2, the J call TRBJ2-1; no clear D gene. Trimming removed 1 base at V and 7 bases at J, with 5 bases between. The CDR3 covers 12 residues. CDR1 is SGHTA, CDR2 FQGNSA, per germline. For the CDR3, the DNA is TGTGCCAGCAGCTTAGGGACGAATGAGCAGTTCTTC. Its protein is CASSLGTNEQFF.

The chain links TRBV28 to TRBJ2-3, with unresolved D. This CDR3 has 15 amino acids. V gave up 4 bases and J gave up 3 bases, with 14 bases separating them. Germline V lookup: CDR1 MDHEN, CDR2 SYDVKM. The CDR3: CASSSPASGTDTQYF. CDR3 DNA: TGTGCCAGCAGTTCACCGGCCTCTGGAACAGATACGCAGTATTTT.

To note about this clonotype: Relative to the germline gene, one junction end is altered; a read error may explain this. This chain joins TRBV11-3 and TRBJ2-1; D call uncertain. The germline gives CDR1 SGHNT, CDR2 YENEEA. The CDR3 is made up of 15 amino acids. CDR3 protein: CASSLDLTSYNEQFF. Written as DNA, the CDR3 is TGTGCCAGCAGCCTAGACCTCACCTCCTACAATGAGCAGTTCTTC. Complete variable domain (other parts from reference TRBV11-3 and TRBJ2-1): EAGVVQSPRYKIIEKKQPVAFWCNPISGHNTLYWYLQNLGQGPELLIRYENEEAVDDSQLPKDRFSAERLKGVDSTLKIQPAELGDSAVYLCASSLDLTSYNEQFFGPGTRLTVL.

This clonotype was seen a few times. The rearrangement uses TRBV10-3 and TRBJ2-5; weak D call: TRBD1 (5 bases). The CDR3 length is 14 residues. The ends were cut back, 9 bases at V and 4 bases at J, with 18 bases in the middle. CDR1 and CDR2 (germline): ENHRY, SYGVKD. The CDR3 loop is CAIAVQAEGETQYF. The CDR3 nucleotides are TGTGCCATTGCAGTACAGGCTGAAGGAGAGACCCAGTACTTC.

This clonotype was detected a few times. The gene calls are TRBV4-1 and TRBJ2-6; 11 bases match TRBD1. The V gene's germline CDR1 is MGHRA and CDR2 YSYEKL. This CDR3 has 17 residues. The ends lost 1 base at V and 3 bases at J; junction bases unmatched: 2. This CDR3 is CASSQGTGGRGANVLTF. The CDR3 DNA reads as TGCGCCAGCAGCCAAGGGACAGGGGGCCGTGGGGCCAACGTCCTGACTTTC.

This clonotype was detected a few times. The V gene is TRBV7-6, the J gene TRBJ1-6; D gene ambiguous. Between the trimmed V and J ends, which lost 5 bases and 6 bases, there was a span of 23 bases. Germline values: CDR1 SGHVS, CDR2 FNYEAQ. This CDR3 contains 18 residues. For the CDR3, the DNA is TGTGCCAGCAGCCCCGAGGGTAGGGCTACAAACCCTAATTCACCCCTCCACTTT. Residues: CASSPEGRATNPNSPLHF.

The V gene is TRBV20-1, the J gene TRBJ1-4; TRBD1 is a possible D gene (6 bases). The CDR3 is 14 amino acids. Germline V gene sequence: CDR1 DFQATT, CDR2 SNEGSKA (reference sequence). Trimming took 4 bases from V and 7 from J, leaving 16 bases between them. The CDR3: CSAIAAGGGEKLFF. The CDR3 coding sequence is TGCAGTGCTATTGCGGCGGGGGGCGGTGAAAAACTGTTTTTT.

J is TRBJ2-2 and V is TRBV5-1, with no clear D. Germline CDR1 is SGHRS and CDR2 is YFSETQ. V was clipped by 0 bases and J by 6 bases, with 6 bases between them. This CDR3 region has 13 residues. CDR3 sequence reads: CASSLDSPGELFF. Written as DNA, the CDR3 is TGCGCCAGCAGCTTGGATAGTCCCGGGGAGCTGTTTTTT.

The J gene is TRBJ2-7, the V gene TRBV6-2 or TRBV6-3; 7 bases are a match to TRBD1. From germline, CDR1 is MNHEY and CDR2 SVGEGT. V shed 5 bases, J shed 5 bases, and the junction held 9 bases outside the gene matches. This CDR3 comprises 14 residues. The CDR3 DNA reads TGTGCCAGCAGTAATAGACAGGGTATCGACGAGCAGTACTTC. Translation gives CASSNRQGIDEQYF.

This clonotype was counted between two and nine times. This sequence joins TRBV28 and TRBJ1-6; D possibly corresponds to TRBD1 (5 bases). The CDR3 is made up of 19 amino acids. V lost 6 bases and J 1 base, leaving 22 bases between the germline ends. Germline loops: CDR1 MDHEN, CDR2 SYDVKM. DNA for the CDR3: TGTGCCAGCAGCCCTCGCTTGAGGAGAAGGGGTTCCTATAATTCACCCCTCCACTTT. Its translation is CASSPRLRRRGSYNSPLHF. Full variable domain (rest looked up from reference TRBV28 and TRBJ1-6): DVKVTQSSRYLVKRTGEKVFLECVQDMDHENMFWYRQDPGLGLRLIYFSYDVKMKEKGDIPEGYSVSREKKERFSLILESASTNQTSMYLCASSPRLRRRGSYNSPLHFGNGTRLTVT.

This clonotype occurred many times. This sequence joins TRBV24-1 and TRBJ2-2; 9 positions agree with TRBD1. The V gene's germline CDR1 is KGHDR and CDR2 SFDVKD. The CDR3 totals 16 residues. J gave up 3 bases and V 4 bases, and 5 bases lay outside the gene matches. The CDR3 nucleotides are TGTGCCACCAGTGACCCGGGACAGGGCGACACCGGGGAGCTGTTTTTT. It specifies CATSDPGQGDTGELFF.

This clonotype was counted ten times or more. The chain joins TRBV4-3 to TRBJ1-2; D call uncertain. Trimming stripped 0 bases from V and 8 bases from J, with 13 bases between. Germline V lookup: CDR1 LGHNA, CDR2 YSLEER. The CDR3 sequence is 14 residues long. The CDR3 DNA reads as TGCGCCAGCAGCCAAGATAGGGATTTAGGCGGCTACACCTTC. This gives the protein CASSQDRDLGGYTF.

V is TRBV7-6 and J is TRBJ2-2; D unresolved. CDR3 size: 17 residues. Trimming left V 5 bases short and J 0 bases short, with 16 bases between. The V gene's germline CDR1 is SGHVS and CDR2 FNYEAQ. The CDR3 nucleotides are TGTGCCAGCAGCCCGCAAAGAGGTCACGCGAACACCGGGGAGCTGTTTTTT. It encodes CASSPQRGHANTGELFF.

V is TRBV2 and J is TRBJ2-2, with 7 positions matching TRBD1. The ends lost 3 bases at V and 4 bases at J; junction bases unmatched: 8. The length of the CDR3 is 16 residues. The germline gives CDR1 SNHLY, CDR2 FYNNEI. This chain's CDR3 is CASSEIGTELTGELFF. CDR3 DNA: TGTGCCAGCAGTGAGATTGGGACAGAACTCACCGGGGAGCTGTTTTTT. The variable domain in full, with the rest retrieved from reference TRBV2 and TRBJ2-2, is EPEVTQTPSHQVTQMGQEVILRCVPISNHLYFYWYRQILGQKVEFLVSFYNNEISEKSEIFDDQFSVERPDGSNFTLKIRSTKLEDSAMYFCASSEIGTELTGELFFGEGSRLTVL.

This clonotype was counted only a few times. The chain recombines TRBV12-3 or TRBV12-4 with TRBJ2-3; TRBD1 is a possible D gene (6 bases). Trimming took 8 bases from V and 5 from J, leaving 17 bases between them. The CDR3 runs to 14 residues. Written as DNA, the CDR3 is TGTGCCAGCTCAATCCTAAAAGGGGGAGATACGCAGTATTTT. This encodes CASSILKGGDTQYF.

The rearrangement joins TRBV4-1 to TRBJ2-2; 10 nucleotides match TRBD2. The V segment lost 4 bases and the J segment 4 bases; nucleotides outside the gene matches: 6. Germline V gene data show CDR1 as MGHRA and CDR2 as YSYEKL. The CDR3 sequence is 16 residues long. CDR3 in amino acids: CASSPLAGVTTGELFF. DNA for the CDR3: TGCGCCAGCAGCCCCCTAGCGGGAGTAACCACCGGGGAGCTGTTTTTT.

This chain connects TRBV4-2 to TRBJ1-2; D might be TRBD1 (6 bases). CDR1 and CDR2 (germline): LGHNA, YNFKEQ. This CDR3 has 16 residues. The ends were cut back, 4 bases at V and 4 bases at J, with 19 bases in the middle. The CDR3 DNA is TGTGCCAGCAGCCGGGACATCAGCACCTCGGGCTATGGCTACACCTTC. It yields the protein CASSRDISTSGYGYTF.

The chain recombines TRBV6-5 with TRBJ2-5, with D possibly being TRBD2 (5 bases). CDR3 length: 17 amino acids. Germline CDR1 MNHEY, CDR2 SVGAGI. The V gene lost 3 bases and the J gene lost 1 base, with 18 bases spanning the gap. In DNA, the CDR3 is TGTGCCAGCAGTTATTACACCCTGGGAGTCAGCCAAGAGACCCAGTACTTC. Translation: CASSYYTLGVSQETQYF.

The chain uses TRBV24-1 and TRBJ2-4; TRBD1 matches at 9 bases. Germline CDR1 KGHDR, CDR2 SFDVKD. This CDR3 has 14 amino acids. J was trimmed by 13 bases and V by 5 bases; bases with no gene match: 11. The CDR3 is CATSAPGQGGVQYF. Written as DNA, the CDR3 is TGTGCCACCAGTGCTCCGGGACAGGGAGGGGTCCAGTACTTC.

This clonotype was counted a few times. The chain joins TRBV20-1 to TRBJ2-5; TRBD2 aligns across 7 bases. Trimming at V came to 6 bases and at J to 5 bases, leaving 12 bases not matched to a gene. CDR1 is DFQATT and CDR2 is SNEGSKA in the germline V gene (reference sequence). The CDR3 contains 14 residues. CDR3 sequence: CSAFRDYRTETQYF. Here the CDR3 DNA reads TGCAGTGCGTTTCGGGACTATCGGACGGAGACCCAGTACTTC.

The chain couples TRBV7-2 to TRBJ1-6, with a weak D call TRBD1 (6 bases). Germline lookup yields CDR1 SGHTA and CDR2 FQGNSA. CDR3 length: 15 residues. The ends were cut back, 5 bases at V and 18 bases at J, with 26 bases in the middle. The DNA for the CDR3 is TGTGCCAGCAGCCTGACGGGGGCGGGGGGCGAAGACCGCCACTTT. Translating it yields CASSLTGAGGEDRHF.

This clonotype has more than one count but fewer than ten. V gene TRBV20-1 combines with J gene TRBJ2-3; 14 positions match TRBD2. The germline V gene has CDR1 DFQATT and CDR2 SNEGSKA (reference sequence). The CDR3 loop spans 15 amino acids. V shed 6 bases and J 2 bases; nucleotides not matched to a gene: 4. CDR3 protein: CSAGTSGGNTDTQYF. The CDR3 DNA reads TGCAGTGCCGGGACTAGCGGGGGTAACACAGATACGCAGTATTTT.

The rearrangement joins TRBV5-5 to TRBJ2-2; the D gene is possibly TRBD1 (6 bases). The germline CDR1 and CDR2 sequences are SGHKS and YYEKEE (reference sequence). V lost 2 bases to trimming and J lost 2 bases, with 13 bases between them. The CDR3 is 16 amino acids. In nucleotides, the CDR3 is TGTGCCAGCAGCTTCCGACAGGATGCCAACACCGGGGAGCTGTTTTTT. It codes for CASSFRQDANTGELFF. Together with reference TRBV5-5 and TRBJ2-2, the CDR3 gives the full variable domain: DAGVTQSPTHLIKTRGQQVTLRCSPISGHKSVSWYQQVLGQGPQFIFQYYEKEERGRGNFPDRFSARQFPNYSSELNVNALLLGDSALYLCASSFRQDANTGELFFGEGSRLTVL.

Many counts were recorded for this clonotype. This chain connects TRBV7-8 to TRBJ2-2; no firm D call. CDR1 and CDR2 (germline): SGHVS, FQNEAQ. CDR3 size: 15 residues. V lost 7 bases and J lost 7, with 19 bases in between. The CDR3 loop reads CASTHRRFESGELFF. The CDR3 DNA is TGTGCCAGCACCCACCGTCGCTTCGAAAGCGGGGAGCTGTTTTTT.